Listed below are T cell receptor beta chains from one sample, sequenced in a study of blood T cells in healthy people across ages. Using its own MiXCR run on the 5' RACE reads, TCRdb lists one record per CDR3 protein. Of 1.5 million to 2 million distinct CDR3 sequences listed, 28% are singletons. The sequenced sample consisted of blood. The source of these receptors is a woman in her twenties or thirties in good health. The CDR3 runs from the conserved cysteine through the conserved F or W. The D gene is left open where the match is weak. Clone size is given for some rows only: seen once, a few or many times, or a class if the clone is expanded.

d_call j_call v_call clone_size cdr3_nt cdr3_aa
- TRBJ2-1 TRBV9 - TGTGCCAGCAGCACGGGACTTGGTGAGCAGTTCTTC CASSTGLGEQFF
TRBD2 TRBJ2-7 TRBV14 once TGTGCCAGCAGCCATCTAGCGGGTTTTTCCGAGCAGTACTTC CASSHLAGFSEQYF
TRBD1 TRBJ2-3 TRBV12-3/TRBV12-4 - TGTGCCAGCAGACAGGGGGTGAGAGCAGATACGCAGTATTTT CASRQGVRADTQYF
TRBD1 TRBJ2-2 TRBV11-2 - TGTGCCAGCAGCAGGACAGGGACGAACGGGGAGCTGTTTTTT CASSRTGTNGELFF
TRBD1 TRBJ2-3 TRBV5-1 - TGCGCCAGCAGCTTGACAGGGGGCGAAACAGATACGCAGTATTTT CASSLTGGETDTQYF
TRBD1 TRBJ1-5 TRBV15 - TGTGCCACCACTCCGGGACAGGGTCATCAGCCCCAGCATTTT CATTPGQGHQPQHF
- TRBJ1-2 TRBV6-2/TRBV6-3 - TGTGCCGGCAGTTACTCCTGGACAGTCTATGGCTACACCTTC CAGSYSWTVYGYTF
TRBD2 TRBJ2-5 TRBV6-5 - TGTGCCAGCAGTTACTCAAGCGGGGGGATCCAGGAGACCCAGTACTTC CASSYSSGGIQETQYF
TRBD1 TRBJ2-7 TRBV6-5 few TGTGCCAGCAGATGGGACAGAGACTCCTGCGAGCAGTACTTC CASRWDRDSCEQYF
TRBD2 TRBJ2-1 TRBV7-9 - TGTGCCAGCAGCCCACTTTGGACTAGCGGGGGAGAGCAGTTCTTC CASSPLWTSGGEQFF
TRBD2 TRBJ2-5 TRBV6-6 many TGTGCCAGCAGTTACGGCAGGGAGGGAAAGACCCAGTACTTC CASSYGREGKTQYF
- TRBJ2-1 TRBV18 - TGTGCCAGCTCACAAAGCCACTATGAGCAGTTCTTC CASSQSHYEQFF
- TRBJ1-2 TRBV28 - TGTGCCAGCAGTTTACCGCCGGCAGGGCGCTATGGCTACACCTTC CASSLPPAGRYGYTF
- TRBJ2-7 TRBV19 few TGTGCCAGTAGTCGACCCGGGCGGGTCAGTACCTACGAGCAGTACTTC CASSRPGRVSTYEQYF
TRBD1 TRBJ1-6 TRBV3-1 - TGTGCCAGCAGCCTCCGGGACAGGGGGCAAAGGGCACCCCTCCACTTT CASSLRDRGQRAPLHF
TRBD2 TRBJ2-7 TRBV4-3 few TGCGCCAGCAGCCAAGGTCTAGCGGGAGGTTCCTACGAGCAGTACTTC CASSQGLAGGSYEQYF